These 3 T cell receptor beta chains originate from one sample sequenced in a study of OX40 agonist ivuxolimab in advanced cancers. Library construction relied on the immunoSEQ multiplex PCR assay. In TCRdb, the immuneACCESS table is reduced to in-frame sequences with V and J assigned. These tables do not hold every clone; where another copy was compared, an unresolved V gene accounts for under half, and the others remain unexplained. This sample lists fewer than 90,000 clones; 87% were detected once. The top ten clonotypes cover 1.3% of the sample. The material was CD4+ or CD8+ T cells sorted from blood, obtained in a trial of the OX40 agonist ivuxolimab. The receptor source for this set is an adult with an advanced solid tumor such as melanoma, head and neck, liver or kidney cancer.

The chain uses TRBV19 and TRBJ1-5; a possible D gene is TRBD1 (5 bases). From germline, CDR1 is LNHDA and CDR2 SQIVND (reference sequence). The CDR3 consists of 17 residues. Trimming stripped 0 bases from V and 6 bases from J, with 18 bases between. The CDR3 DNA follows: TGTGCCAGTAGTATAGAGGTACGGCAGGGTTTAAGTCAGCCCCAGCATTTT. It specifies CASSIEVRQGLSQPQHF.

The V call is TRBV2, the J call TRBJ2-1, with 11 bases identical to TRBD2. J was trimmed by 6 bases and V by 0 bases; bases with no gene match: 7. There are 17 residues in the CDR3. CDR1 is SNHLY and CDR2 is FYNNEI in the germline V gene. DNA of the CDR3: TGTGCCAGCAGTGAAGCGGCAGGGCTAGCGGGGGGCAATGAGCAGTTCTTC. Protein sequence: CASSEAAGLAGGNEQFF.

The CDR3 nucleotides are TGTGCCTGGAGTGCAAAGAAAACGCAGTATTTT. Protein sequence: CAWSAKKTQYF. The V call is TRBV30, the J call TRBJ2-3; the D is unclear. Deletions cut 1 base from V and 9 bases from J, with 8 bases between. The V gene's germline CDR1 is GTSNPN and CDR2 SVGIG (reference sequence). The CDR3 spans 11 residues.